The entry below describes one T cell receptor beta chain. Its antigen is not known. The data originate from a study of T cell responses to AZD1222 COVID-19 vaccine. Regarding the study as a whole: Among those given AZD1222, only six were seropositive at baseline. Per reports, nearly half of all spike-specific TCRs target regions that are unmutated in variants. After two AZD1222 doses, spike-specific TCR breadth and depth rose versus day 0. Possibly, clonal diversity was underestimated; donors were largely white British and included more females.

The method was immunoSEQ multiplex PCR; TCRdb's version includes in-frame clones alone and lacks a portion of them. The sample has under 110,000 clones; 90% are singletons. The CDR3 totals 13 residues. From germline, CDR1 is DFQATT and CDR2 SNEGSKA (reference sequence). Trimming cost V 3 bases and J 1 base, with 9 bases left between them. The receptor comes from an adult who received the AZD1222 COVID-19 vaccine. The chain joins TRBV20-1 to TRBJ1-1, with D perhaps TRBD1 (5 bases). Source: peripheral blood, taken 28 days after the second AZD1222 dose. CDR3 sequence (DNA): TGCAGTGCTAGTTACAGGCAGAACACTGAAGCTTTCTTT. This codes for CSASYRQNTEAFF.